These T cell receptor beta chains were read from a single sample in a study of T cell clones after liver transplantation. The table came from immunoSEQ multiplex PCR; TCRdb's copy has only in-frame clones and leaves some out. The data show 95,000 to 130,000 clones, about nine tenths seen once. The sample consisted of CD4+ T cells from blood, taken 12 months after liver transplant. The receptor set was obtained from a human patient who received a liver transplant. Some T cells may be the graft donor's. Both conserved end residues are part of each CDR3. Fields, in order: clone size, CDR3 length, D gene, J gene, V gene, CDR3 DNA, CDR3 protein. A D gene is named only where the DNA matches it firmly. Clone size is not always given. Where it is, it says once, few, many or a class for expanded clones.

- 13 - TRBJ1-3 TRBV5-1 TGCGCCAGCAGCTCCACAGGGATTAACACCATATATTTT CASSSTGINTIYF
- 14 - TRBJ2-1 TRBV18 TGTGCCAGCTCAACGACAGAGCGCTACAATGAGCAGTTCTTC CASSTTERYNEQFF
- 15 - TRBJ1-5 TRBV19 TGTGCCAGTAGTATGGATGTGGGGAGCAATCAGCCCCAGCATTTT CASSMDVGSNQPQHF
- 14 TRBD2 TRBJ2-3 TRBV6-1 TGTGCCAGCAGTGGGACTAGCGGAGTAGATACGCAGTATTTT CASSGTSGVDTQYF
few 14 - TRBJ2-2 TRBV7-3 TGTGCCAGCAGCTTACTCGGATATGCCGGGGAGCTGTTTTTT CASSLLGYAGELFF
few 14 - TRBJ2-1 TRBV30 TGTGCCTGGAGTGTAAAAAGTGGATACAATGAGCAGTTCTTC CAWSVKSGYNEQFF
- 14 - TRBJ1-1 TRBV19 TGTGCCAGTATCCCAACCGGGGTAATGGCTGAAGCTTTCTTT CASIPTGVMAEAFF
- 14 TRBD1 TRBJ1-4 TRBV11-2 TGTGCCAGCAGCTCTTGGGACAGGGGTGAAAAACTGTTTTTT CASSSWDRGEKLFF
once 11 - TRBJ1-2 TRBV30 TGTACGGGGCGAAAGAACTATGGCTACACCTTC CTGRKNYGYTF
- 17 - TRBJ1-2 TRBV4-3 TGCGCCAGCAGCCAAGATCACGGGCAGCTACGCCTCTATGGCTACACCTTC CASSQDHGQLRLYGYTF
- 16 TRBD1 TRBJ2-2 TRBV11-3 TGTGCCAGCAGCACAGGACAGGGAGGGAACACCGGGGAGCTGTTTTTT CASSTGQGGNTGELFF
- 15 TRBD1 TRBJ1-4 TRBV4-3 TGCGCCAGCAGCCAGCAGGGGGCAACTAATGAAAAACTGTTTTTT CASSQQGATNEKLFF
- 14 - TRBJ2-5 TRBV7-2 TGTGCCAGCAGCACGTGGGAGGGGGGCGAGACCCAGTACTTC CASSTWEGGETQYF
- 15 TRBD1 TRBJ1-5 TRBV28 TGTGCCAGCAGTTTAGGAGGGGGCGCGGGTCAGCCCCAGCATTTT CASSLGGGAGQPQHF
- 13 - TRBJ2-5 TRBV2 TGTGCCAGCGAAATCGGAAGCCAAGAGACCCAGTACTTC CASEIGSQETQYF
- 14 - TRBJ2-1 TRBV6-1 TGTGCCAGCAGTGAAGGCGCCCAACGGGATGAGCAGTTCTTC CASSEGAQRDEQFF
- 19 TRBD2 TRBJ2-7 TRBV7-6 TGTGCCAGCAGCTTAGGCCCCGTGGGGAGCGGGACGCTCCCTTACGAGCAGTACTTC CASSLGPVGSGTLPYEQYF
once 16 TRBD1 TRBJ2-6 TRBV5-1 TGCGCCAGCAGCCCCACGACAGGGACTGGGGCCAACGTCCTGACTTTC CASSPTTGTGANVLTF
- 15 - TRBJ2-1 TRBV19 TGTGCCAGTAGTATAGGCCTTTCCTCCTACAATGAGCAGTTCTTC CASSIGLSSYNEQFF
once 12 - TRBJ1-1 TRBV28 TGTGCCAGCAGTCCAATCGCCAGGGAAGCTTTCTTT CASSPIAREAFF
- 16 TRBD2 TRBJ2-1 TRBV12-5 TGTGCTAGTGCCACCCCGCGGGGGGAGGCTTACAATGAGCAGTTCTTC CASATPRGEAYNEQFF
once 17 - TRBJ2-7 TRBV5-1 TGCGCCAGCAGCTTGGCCCCCGGGCCTAGCGTGGCCTACGAGCAGTACTTC CASSLAPGPSVAYEQYF
- 16 - TRBJ1-3 TRBV27 TGTGCCAGCAGTTCCTCATCGCTCTGGAGCGGAAACACCATATATTTT CASSSSSLWSGNTIYF
- 14 TRBD2 TRBJ2-7 TRBV18 TGTGCCAGCTCAGGGACTAGCGGGTCCTACGAGCAGTACTTC CASSGTSGSYEQYF
- 14 - TRBJ1-1 TRBV5-1 TGCGCCAGCTGGGCAGGGGAGGCTGGCACTGAAGCTTTCTTT CASWAGEAGTEAFF
few 15 TRBD1 TRBJ1-1 TRBV6-4 TGTGCCAGCAGTCTGGGGACAGGGGGAGAGACTGAAGCTTTCTTT CASSLGTGGETEAFF
- 18 - TRBJ2-2 TRBV13 TGTGCCAGCACCAAACGGGCTAGTCGGGACCGAAACACCGGGGAGCTGTTTTTT CASTKRASRDRNTGELFF
- 17 TRBD2 TRBJ2-1 TRBV7-3 TGTGCCAGCAGCAAAAGTTTCGGGAGGGCCAGGGACAATGAGCAGTTCTTC CASSKSFGRARDNEQFF
- 14 - TRBJ1-1 TRBV6-6 TGTGCCAGCAGCAGGAGGGGGACATATGATGAAGCTTTCTTT CASSRRGTYDEAFF
- 15 - TRBJ1-2 TRBV18 TGTGCCAGCTCACCACCAGTCGGGGGGAACTATGGCTACACCTTC CASSPPVGGNYGYTF
- 14 - TRBJ2-3 TRBV11-2 TGTGCCAGCAGCGCTGGGATACGCACAGATACGCAGTATTTT CASSAGIRTDTQYF
- 11 - TRBJ2-5 TRBV27 TGTGCCAGCGGTAACCAAGAGACCCAGTACTTC CASGNQETQYF
- 13 - TRBJ1-2 TRBV7-2 TGTGCCAGCAGCCAATCGGTCCTGAATGGCTACACCTTC CASSQSVLNGYTF
once 13 - TRBJ2-1 TRBV2 TGTGCCAGCAGTGAAGATAGATACAATGAGCAGTTCTTC CASSEDRYNEQFF
- 14 TRBD2 TRBJ2-7 TRBV11-2 TGTGCCAGCAGCTGGACTAGCGAAACCTACGAGCAGTACTTC CASSWTSETYEQYF
- 15 TRBD2 TRBJ2-7 TRBV19 TGTGCCAGTAGGACAAGCGGGAGTAGCTCCTACGAGCAGTACTTC CASRTSGSSSYEQYF
- 12 TRBD1 TRBJ1-2 TRBV28 TGTGCCAGCAGGGGGACAGGGTATGGCTACACCTTC CASRGTGYGYTF
- 15 - TRBJ2-1 TRBV2 TGTGCCAGCAGCGTTAGGGGAGCTTCCCACAATGAGCAGTTCTTC CASSVRGASHNEQFF
- 18 - TRBJ2-6 TRBV12-2 TGTGCAAGTCGCGATCGACTAGCGGGACGGTCTGGGGCCAACGTCCTGACTTTC CASRDRLAGRSGANVLTF
- 13 TRBD1 TRBJ2-2 TRBV5-8 TGTGCCAGCAGCTTGGGACAGGGCGGGGAGCTGTTTTTT CASSLGQGGELFF
once 15 - TRBJ1-4 TRBV4-1 TGCGCCAGCAGCGTTGGAGGGGCTTCTAATGAAAAACTGTTTTTT CASSVGGASNEKLFF
- 15 - TRBJ2-3 TRBV28 TGTGCCAGCAGTTCCCATAGCGGAGGGAGAGATACGCAGTATTTT CASSSHSGGRDTQYF
- 15 TRBD1 TRBJ2-5 TRBV6-6 TGTGCCAGCAGTCCTCCGGGACAGCACTCGAGTGCCCAGTACTTC CASSPPGQHSSAQYF
- 13 TRBD1 TRBJ2-7 TRBV2 TGTGCCAGCAGTGCACGGACAGGGATCGAGCAGTACTTC CASSARTGIEQYF
- 14 - TRBJ2-7 TRBV5-1 TGCGCCAGCAGTGAAGGCTCTACCTCCTACGAGCAGTACTTC CASSEGSTSYEQYF